Shown below are 18 T cell receptor beta chains from a single sample sequenced in a study of monozygotic twins with inflammatory bowel disease. TCRdb reprocessed the 5' RACE reads; each CDR3 protein has one entry and no DNA is given. This sample's table reports 300,000 to 350,000 distinct CDR3 sequences. The sample consisted of blood. These receptors were collected from a human donor with ulcerative colitis or Crohn's disease, or a healthy co-twin of an affected twin (not recorded which).

This chain uses TRBV3-1 with TRBJ1-2. Germline assignment: CDR1 LGHDT and CDR2 YNNKEL (reference sequence). The CDR3 totals 12 residues. CDR3 protein: CASSQAARSYTF. Variable domain in full (rest from reference TRBV3-1 and TRBJ1-2): DTAVSQTPKYLVTQMGNDKSIKCEQNLGHDTMYWYKQDSKKFLKIMFSYNNKELIINETVPNRFSPKSPDKAHLNLHINSLELGDSAVYFCASSQAARSYTFGSGTRLTVV.

The genes are TRBV4-3 and TRBJ1-1; the TCRdb call, TRBD1, lacks DNA for checking. From germline, CDR1 is LGHNA and CDR2 YSLEER. The CDR3 loop spans 12 amino acids. The CDR3 reads CASSLGTGEAFF.

The chain combines TRBV7-9 with TRBJ1-6. The V gene's germline CDR1 is SEHNR and CDR2 FQNEAQ (reference sequence). The CDR3 is 12 residues long. This chain's CDR3 is CASSSDGSPLHF.

The chain has TRBV7-8 and TRBJ2-1; TCRdb picks TRBD1, but there is no DNA to check that call. Germline values: CDR1 SGHVS, CDR2 FQNEAQ. The CDR3 has 15 amino acids. The CDR3 spells CASSLSGAHGDEQFF.

V gene TRBV5-1 combines with J gene TRBJ2-7. The CDR3 totals 13 residues. The germline gives CDR1 SGHRS, CDR2 YFSETQ. The CDR3 loop reads CASSLVEVSEQYF.

The chain joins TRBV7-9 to TRBJ2-7; TCRdb's D gene call, TRBD1, goes unchecked for lack of DNA. This CDR3 has 15 residues. CDR1 is SEHNR, CDR2 FQNEAQ, per germline (reference sequence). This chain's CDR3 is CASSSGQGRFDEQYF. Variable domain in full (rest from reference TRBV7-9 and TRBJ2-7): DTGVSQNPRHKITKRGQNVTFRCDPISEHNRLYWYRQTLGQGPEFLTYFQNEAQLEKSRLLSDRFSAERPKGSFSTLEIQRTEQGDSAMYLCASSSGQGRFDEQYFGPGTRLTVT.

The chain employs TRBV28 and TRBJ1-2; TCRdb gives TRBD1 as the D gene, but with no DNA this cannot be confirmed. Per germline, CDR1 MDHEN and CDR2 SYDVKM. The CDR3 runs 16 residues. CDR3 in amino acids: CASSAPGTGANYGYTF.

The chain combines TRBV25-1 with TRBJ2-3; the D call of TRBD1 rests on TCRdb alone, since no DNA is present to check it. CDR1 and CDR2 (germline): MGHDK, SYGVNS. The CDR3 spans 15 residues. CDR3 loop: CASSEQTGGRDTQYF.

The genes are TRBV27 and TRBJ2-1; TCRdb designates TRBD1, a call that cannot be tested without DNA. Germline CDR1 reads MNHEY; CDR2 reads SMNVEV (reference sequence). The CDR3 sequence is 13 residues long. The CDR3 sequence: CASSARGYNEQFF.

CDR3 region: CASSPPTSGGIVDEQFF. The chain uses TRBV5-1 and TRBJ2-1; TCRdb picks TRBD2, but there is no DNA to check that call. The CDR3 runs 17 residues. Germline V gene lookup returns CDR1 SGHRS and CDR2 YFSETQ.

V gene TRBV20-1 combines with J gene TRBJ1-1. Germline CDR1 is DFQATT and CDR2 is SNEGSKA (reference sequence). There are 14 residues in the CDR3. CDR3: CSASEASLNTEAFF.

The rearrangement links TRBV5-4 to TRBJ1-4; the TCRdb call, TRBD1, lacks DNA for checking. This CDR3 spans 16 amino acids. Germline assignment: CDR1 SGHNT and CDR2 YYREEE (reference sequence). CDR3 loop: CASSSGDRLGSEKLFF.

The gene calls are TRBV7-2 and TRBJ2-7; TCRdb's assignment of TRBD1 cannot be checked, as there is no DNA. The germline V gene encodes CDR1 SGHTA and CDR2 FQGNSA. The CDR3 totals 15 residues. The CDR3 region is CASSGRRDITYEQYF.

This CDR3 is CASSLDSTGNYGYTF. V gene TRBV12-3 or TRBV12-4 combines with J gene TRBJ1-2; absent DNA, TCRdb's TRBD1 call cannot be checked. This CDR3 comprises 15 residues.

Here the CDR3 reads CASSRGLAGVSISYEQYF. The J gene is TRBJ2-7, the V gene TRBV6-1; TCRdb outputs TRBD2, but without DNA this stays unchecked. CDR1 is MNHNS and CDR2 is SASEGT in the germline V gene. This CDR3 has 18 residues.

Here the CDR3 reads CASSGRTGTDTQYF. The chain recombines TRBV5-1 with TRBJ2-3; TCRdb outputs TRBD1, but without DNA this stays unchecked. This CDR3 region has 14 residues. Germline CDR1 is SGHRS and CDR2 is YFSETQ.

V and J are TRBV20-1 and TRBJ2-7; TCRdb selects TRBD1, and the lack of DNA leaves this call unchecked. The CDR3 totals 15 residues. Germline assignment: CDR1 DFQATT and CDR2 SNEGSKA (reference sequence). CDR3 protein: CSARTYPGWSYEQYF.

The genes are TRBV24-1 and TRBJ2-2; the D call from TCRdb, TRBD1, cannot be confirmed without DNA. The germline gives CDR1 KGHDR, CDR2 SFDVKD. The CDR3 spans 18 residues. The CDR3 loop reads CATSDPAAGTTNTGELFF.